This is a list of T cell receptor beta chains from one sample in a study of shared clonotypes between healthy human individuals. Generated by immunoSEQ multiplex PCR, the TCRdb table keeps only in-frame clones and is missing some. The repertoire holds 2.5 million or so clones, with more than 90% as singletons. The sample was naive CD4+ T cells sorted from blood. These receptors all stem from a man between 18 and 29 years old in good health. CDR3s include the opening cysteine and the closing phenylalanine or tryptophan. Each record gives: D gene, CDR3 length, clone size, V gene, J gene, CDR3 protein, CDR3 DNA. A D gene is named only where the DNA matches it firmly. The size entry is marked missing in some rows and otherwise reads once, few, many or a size class.

d_call: TRBD2
cdr3_length: 16
clone_size: NA
v_call: TRBV7-7
j_call: TRBJ2-1
cdr3_aa: CASSLGAGEPYNEQFF
cdr3_nt: TGTGCTAGCAGCTTAGGAGCGGGAGAGCCCTACAATGAGCAGTTCTTC

d_call: NA
cdr3_length: 15
clone_size: NA
v_call: TRBV25-1
j_call: TRBJ2-3
cdr3_aa: CASSGTDSKTDTQYF
cdr3_nt: TGTGCCAGCAGTGGGACGGACAGTAAAACAGATACGCAGTATTTT

d_call: NA
cdr3_length: 15
clone_size: NA
v_call: TRBV28
j_call: TRBJ1-1
cdr3_aa: CASSHGDLMNTEAFF
cdr3_nt: TGTGCCAGCAGTCATGGCGATTTGATGAACACTGAAGCTTTCTTT

d_call: NA
cdr3_length: 14
clone_size: NA
v_call: TRBV2
j_call: TRBJ1-6
cdr3_aa: CASSDGGNNSPLHF
cdr3_nt: TGTGCCAGCAGTGATGGGGGGAATAATTCACCCCTCCACTTT

d_call: NA
cdr3_length: 13
clone_size: NA
v_call: TRBV19
j_call: TRBJ2-7
cdr3_aa: CASSIQDGYEQYF
cdr3_nt: TGTGCCAGTAGTATTCAGGACGGCTACGAGCAGTACTTC

d_call: TRBD1
cdr3_length: 13
clone_size: NA
v_call: TRBV6-5
j_call: TRBJ1-3
cdr3_aa: CASSSNPGTGLHF
cdr3_nt: TGTGCCAGCAGTTCTAACCCCGGGACAGGGTTACATTTT

d_call: TRBD1
cdr3_length: 15
clone_size: NA
v_call: TRBV14
j_call: TRBJ1-1
cdr3_aa: CASSPRQGWGTEAFF
cdr3_nt: TGTGCCAGCAGCCCAAGACAGGGCTGGGGCACTGAAGCTTTCTTT

d_call: NA
cdr3_length: 10
clone_size: NA
v_call: TRBV2
j_call: TRBJ2-5
cdr3_aa: CASGVETQYF
cdr3_nt: TGTGCCAGCGGGGTTGAGACCCAGTACTTC

d_call: NA
cdr3_length: 15
clone_size: NA
v_call: TRBV5-1
j_call: TRBJ2-7
cdr3_aa: CASSLGAASSYEQYF
cdr3_nt: TGCGCCAGCAGCTTGGGAGCGGCGAGCTCCTACGAGCAGTACTTC

d_call: NA
cdr3_length: 13
clone_size: NA
v_call: TRBV6-5
j_call: TRBJ1-4
cdr3_aa: CASSRGSLEKLFF
cdr3_nt: TGTGCCAGCAGTCGGGGGTCTCTCGAAAAACTGTTTTTT

d_call: TRBD2
cdr3_length: 14
clone_size: NA
v_call: TRBV5-1
j_call: TRBJ2-7
cdr3_aa: CASRSLAAPYEQYF
cdr3_nt: TGCGCCAGCAGATCACTAGCGGCTCCCTACGAGCAGTACTTC

d_call: TRBD1
cdr3_length: 16
clone_size: NA
v_call: TRBV5-5
j_call: TRBJ2-7
cdr3_aa: CASSLSGTGIFYEQYF
cdr3_nt: TGTGCCAGCAGCTTGAGCGGGACAGGGATTTTCTACGAGCAGTACTTC

d_call: NA
cdr3_length: 17
clone_size: NA
v_call: TRBV19
j_call: TRBJ1-1
cdr3_aa: CASRFGQTVMRNTEAFF
cdr3_nt: TGTGCCAGTAGATTCGGGCAGACCGTGATGCGGAACACTGAAGCTTTCTTT

d_call: NA
cdr3_length: 13
clone_size: NA
v_call: TRBV6-1
j_call: TRBJ1-6
cdr3_aa: CASSSGLDSPLHF
cdr3_nt: TGTGCCAGCAGTTCGGGGCTAGATTCACCCCTCCACTTT

d_call: TRBD2
cdr3_length: 15
clone_size: once
v_call: TRBV12-5
j_call: TRBJ2-2
cdr3_aa: CASGLGLADTGELFF
cdr3_nt: TGTGCTAGTGGTTTGGGACTAGCGGACACCGGGGAGCTGTTTTTT

d_call: NA
cdr3_length: 13
clone_size: few
v_call: TRBV6-1
j_call: TRBJ2-3
cdr3_aa: CASSEPTRDTQYF
cdr3_nt: TGTGCCAGCAGCGAGCCGACGCGAGATACGCAGTATTTT

d_call: TRBD1
cdr3_length: 16
clone_size: few
v_call: TRBV18
j_call: TRBJ1-5
cdr3_aa: CASSEGTANSNQPQHF
cdr3_nt: TGTGCCAGCTCAGAAGGGACAGCGAATAGCAATCAGCCCCAGCATTTT

d_call: NA
cdr3_length: 14
clone_size: NA
v_call: TRBV18
j_call: TRBJ2-2
cdr3_aa: CASSPGQNTGELFF
cdr3_nt: TGTGCCAGCTCACCGGGTCAGAACACCGGGGAGCTGTTTTTT

d_call: NA
cdr3_length: 14
clone_size: NA
v_call: TRBV5-1
j_call: TRBJ2-3
cdr3_aa: CASSSGESTDTQYF
cdr3_nt: TGCGCCAGCAGCTCGGGAGAGAGCACAGATACGCAGTATTTT

d_call: NA
cdr3_length: 13
clone_size: NA
v_call: TRBV19
j_call: TRBJ2-2
cdr3_aa: CASRVMNTGELFF
cdr3_nt: TGTGCCAGTAGGGTCATGAACACCGGGGAGCTGTTTTTT

d_call: TRBD2
cdr3_length: 14
clone_size: NA
v_call: TRBV6-5
j_call: TRBJ2-7
cdr3_aa: CASSPTSGSYEQYF
cdr3_nt: TGTGCCAGCAGTCCAACTAGCGGGAGCTACGAGCAGTACTTC

d_call: TRBD2
cdr3_length: 13
clone_size: NA
v_call: TRBV2
j_call: TRBJ2-7
cdr3_aa: CASKREVSYEQYF
cdr3_nt: TGTGCCAGTAAGCGGGAGGTATCCTACGAGCAGTACTTC

d_call: NA
cdr3_length: 15
clone_size: once
v_call: TRBV5-4
j_call: TRBJ1-4
cdr3_aa: CASSLAQTTNEKLFF
cdr3_nt: TGTGCCAGCAGCTTGGCGCAAACAACTAATGAAAAACTGTTTTTT